This T cell receptor beta chain was recorded in a study of T cells in Graves' hyperthyroidism and ophthalmopathy. Findings of the study overall: Blood also contained most expanded thyroid clonotypes above 0.001. Ophthalmopathy cases were set apart from stable hyperthyroidism by a 13 V-J model.

The diagnoses drew upon clinical symptoms, serum thyroxine and TRAb, thyroid ultrasound and orbital computed tomography. This CDR3 comprises 18 residues. Germline V lookup: CDR1 SNHLY, CDR2 FYNNEI. V was clipped by 6 bases and J by 4 bases, with 25 bases between them. On this clonotype: Its target is not known.

The source material, RNA transcripts, was used to amplify TCR beta CDR3 regions. RT-PCR in the first round (using the HTBI primer set) targeted the TCR CDR3. One entry per CDR3 protein results from TCRdb running MiXCR on the multiplex PCR reads. The sample has more than 550,000 distinct CDR3 sequences; roughly 45% are singletons. Sequencing used peripheral blood or thyroid tissue (not recorded which). The chain recombines TRBV2 with TRBJ1-5, with a tentative D call TRBD1 (5 bases). The receptor's source is an adult man with Graves' disease, either hyperthyroidism or ophthalmopathy (not recorded which). For the CDR3, the DNA is TGTGCCAGCAGCCGCTCAGGCCCCTGGGACCGAATTAATCAGCCCCAGCATTTT. This encodes CASSRSGPWDRINQPQHF.